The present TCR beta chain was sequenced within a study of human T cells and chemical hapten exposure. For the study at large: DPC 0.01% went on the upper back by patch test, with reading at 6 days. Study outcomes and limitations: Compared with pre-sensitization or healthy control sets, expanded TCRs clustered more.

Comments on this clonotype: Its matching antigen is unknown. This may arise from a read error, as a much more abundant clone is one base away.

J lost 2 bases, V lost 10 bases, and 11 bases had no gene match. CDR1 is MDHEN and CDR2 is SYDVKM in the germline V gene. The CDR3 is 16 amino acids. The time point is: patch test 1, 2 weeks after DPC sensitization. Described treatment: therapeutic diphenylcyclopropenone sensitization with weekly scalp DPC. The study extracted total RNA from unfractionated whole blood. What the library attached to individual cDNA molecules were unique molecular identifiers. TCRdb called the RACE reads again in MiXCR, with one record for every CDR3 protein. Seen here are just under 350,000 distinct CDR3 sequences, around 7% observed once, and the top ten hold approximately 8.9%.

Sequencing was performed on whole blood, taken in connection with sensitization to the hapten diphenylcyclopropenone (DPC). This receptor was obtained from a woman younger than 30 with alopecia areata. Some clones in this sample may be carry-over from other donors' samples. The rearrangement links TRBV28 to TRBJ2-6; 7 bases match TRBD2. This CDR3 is CATHRDYFTGANVLTF. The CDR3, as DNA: TGTGCCACACATAGGGACTACTTCACTGGGGCCAACGTCCTGACTTTC. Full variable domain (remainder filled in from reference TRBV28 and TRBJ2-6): DVKVTQSSRYLVKRTGEKVFLECVQDMDHENMFWYRQDPGLGLRLIYFSYDVKMKEKGDIPEGYSVSREKKERFSLILESASTNQTSMYLCATHRDYFTGANVLTFGAGSRLTVL.